The 2 T cell receptor beta chains presented below share a single source sample, sequenced in a study of CXCR3-negative and CXCR3-positive naive CD8 T cells. Study-level points and caveats: When CXCR3-positive naive cells were set against CXCR3-negative naive cells, the former had more hydrophobic TRB CDR3s.

Their target antigens are unknown. UMI-tagged TRB cDNA libraries were built via 5' RACE. TCRdb reprocessed the 5' RACE reads; each CDR3 protein has one entry and no DNA is given. Its table records some 110,000 distinct CDR3 sequences. The sample comprised naive CXCR3+ CD8+ T cells from blood. The sample's subset: CD45RO-CCR7+CD27+CD95- naive CD8+ T cells expressing CXCR3 (TNR3+). The receptor source for this set is a human donor in good health. Some clones in this sample may be carry-over from other donors' samples.

The chain is built from TRBV29-1 and TRBJ1-1; TCRdb's D call of TRBD1 is untestable without DNA. Germline loops: CDR1 SQVTM, CDR2 ANQGSEA. The CDR3 loop spans 13 amino acids. The CDR3 loop is CSVTEQGLTEAFF. Full variable domain (missing parts from reference TRBV29-1 and TRBJ1-1): SAVISQKPSRDICQRGTSLTIQCQVDSQVTMMFWYRQQPGQSLTLIATANQGSEATYESGFVIDKFPISRPNLTFSTLTVSNMSPEDSSIYLCSVTEQGLTEAFFGQGTRLTVV.

The V gene is TRBV6-2 or TRBV6-3, the J gene TRBJ2-3; the TCRdb call, TRBD2, lacks DNA for checking. CDR3 size: 14 residues. Germline V gene data show CDR1 as MNHEY and CDR2 as SVGEGT. The CDR3 loop reads CASHGTTVINTQYF.